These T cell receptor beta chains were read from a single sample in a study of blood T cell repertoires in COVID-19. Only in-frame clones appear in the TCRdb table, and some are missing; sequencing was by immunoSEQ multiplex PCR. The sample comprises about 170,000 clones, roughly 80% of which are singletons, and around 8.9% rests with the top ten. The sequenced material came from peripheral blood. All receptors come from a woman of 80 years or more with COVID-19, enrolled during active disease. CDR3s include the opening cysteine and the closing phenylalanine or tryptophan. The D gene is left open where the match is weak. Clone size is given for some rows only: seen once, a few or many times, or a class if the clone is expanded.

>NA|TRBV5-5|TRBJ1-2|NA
CASSLAYKDYGYTF
TGTGCCAGCAGCTTGGCCTATAAAGACTATGGCTACACCTTC
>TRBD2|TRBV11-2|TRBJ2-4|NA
CASSLDWVGGPLKVNIQYF
TGTGCCAGCAGCTTAGATTGGGTGGGAGGGCCGCTCAAGGTTAACATTCAGTACTTC
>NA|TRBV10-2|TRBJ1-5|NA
CASSEQGGQPQHF
TGCGCCAGCAGTGAACAGGGCGGCCAGCCCCAGCATTTT
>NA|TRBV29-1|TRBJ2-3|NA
CSVERQTEDTQYF
TGCAGCGTTGAACGGCAGACTGAAGATACGCAGTATTTT
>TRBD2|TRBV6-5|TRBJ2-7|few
CASSSGLVSYEQYF
TGTGCCAGCAGTTCGGGACTAGTCTCCTACGAGCAGTACTTC
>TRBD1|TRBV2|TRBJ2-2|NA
CASTTDRVGTGELFF
TGTGCCAGCACTACGGACAGGGTGGGCACCGGGGAGCTGTTTTTT
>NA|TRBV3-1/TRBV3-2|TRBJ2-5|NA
CASSQVQETQYF
TGTGCCAGCAGCCAAGTACAAGAGACCCAGTACTTC
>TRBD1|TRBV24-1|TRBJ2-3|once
CATVDRVPPDRTDTQYF
TGTGCCACCGTCGACAGGGTCCCACCGGACCGCACAGATACGCAGTATTTT
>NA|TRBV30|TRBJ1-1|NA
CAWRRRGGGTEAFF
TGTGCCTGGAGGCGAAGGGGAGGAGGCACTGAAGCTTTCTTT
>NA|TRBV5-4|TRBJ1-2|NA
CASSPKEPANYGYTF
TGTGCCAGCAGCCCCAAGGAGCCCGCTAACTATGGCTACACCTTC
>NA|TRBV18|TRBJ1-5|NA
CASSPVGGHSNQPQHF
TGTGCCAGCTCACCCGTAGGGGGACATAGCAATCAGCCCCAGCATTTT
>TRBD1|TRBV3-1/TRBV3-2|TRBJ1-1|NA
CASSLTGGATEAFF
TGTGCCAGCAGCCTTACAGGGGGCGCGACTGAAGCTTTCTTT
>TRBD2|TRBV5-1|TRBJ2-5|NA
CASSFALAGGRETQYF
TGCGCCAGCAGCTTCGCTCTAGCGGGGGGGCGAGAGACCCAGTACTTC
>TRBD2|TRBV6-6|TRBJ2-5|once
CASSRLAGGSYQETQYF
TGTGCCAGCAGCCGACTAGCGGGAGGGTCGTACCAAGAGACCCAGTACTTC
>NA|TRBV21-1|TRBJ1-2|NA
CVAGQGIGGYTF
TGTGTGGCGGGACAGGGAATTGGTGGCTACACCTTC
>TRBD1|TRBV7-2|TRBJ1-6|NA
CASSLPGTVNSPLHF
TGTGCCAGCAGCTTACCCGGGACAGTGAATTCACCCCTCCACTTT
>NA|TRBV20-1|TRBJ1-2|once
CSARDRDGYTF
TGCAGTGCTAGAGACAGGGATGGCTACACCTTC
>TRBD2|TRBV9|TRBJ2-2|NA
CASSVGLAGEPNTGELFF
TGTGCCAGCAGCGTCGGACTAGCGGGGGAGCCGAACACCGGGGAGCTGTTTTTT
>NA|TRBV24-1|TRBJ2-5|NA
CATSDLRQGGEYQETQYF
TGTGCCACCAGTGATTTGCGGCAGGGAGGCGAGTACCAAGAGACCCAGTACTTC
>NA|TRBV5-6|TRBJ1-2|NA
CASTGRGRGGYTF
TGTGCCAGCACAGGCAGGGGACGAGGAGGCTACACCTTC
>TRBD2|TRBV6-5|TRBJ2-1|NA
CASSKAGGNNEQFF
TGTGCCAGCAGCAAAGCGGGAGGGAACAATGAGCAGTTCTTC
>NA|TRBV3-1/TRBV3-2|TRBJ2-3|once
CASSPRGGGRTDTQYF
TGTGCCAGCAGCCCTCGGGGCGGGGGCCGCACAGATACGCAGTATTTT
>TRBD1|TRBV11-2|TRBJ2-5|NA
CASTLGTGQTQYF
TGTGCCAGCACCTTAGGGACAGGTCAGACCCAGTACTTC
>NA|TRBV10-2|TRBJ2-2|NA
CASRDKNTGELFF
TGCGCCAGCAGAGACAAGAACACCGGGGAGCTGTTTTTT
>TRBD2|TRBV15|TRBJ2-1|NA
CATSIIAGSYNEQFF
TGTGCCACCAGCATCATAGCGGGAAGCTACAATGAGCAGTTCTTC
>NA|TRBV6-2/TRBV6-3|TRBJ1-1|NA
CASSYRGGTEAFF
TGTGCCAGCAGTTACAGGGGAGGCACTGAAGCTTTCTTT
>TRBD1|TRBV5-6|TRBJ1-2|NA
CASSPRTGAGYGYTF
TGTGCCAGCAGCCCGAGGACAGGGGCTGGTTATGGCTACACCTTC
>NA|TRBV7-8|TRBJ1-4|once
CASSFPQGNRDEKLFF
TGTGCCAGCAGCTTCCCACAGGGAAATAGGGATGAAAAACTGTTTTTT
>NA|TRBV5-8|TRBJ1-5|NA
CASSLGEVNQPQHF
TGTGCCAGCAGCTTAGGGGAGGTCAATCAGCCCCAGCATTTT
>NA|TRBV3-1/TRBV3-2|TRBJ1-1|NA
CASSQVEEAFF
TGTGCCAGCAGCCAAGTGGAGGAAGCTTTCTTT
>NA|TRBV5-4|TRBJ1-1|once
CASSLAGQSEAFF
TGTGCCAGCAGCTTGGCCGGACAGTCTGAAGCTTTCTTT
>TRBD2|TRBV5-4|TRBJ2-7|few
CASSPGGAGPYEQYF
TGTGCCAGCAGCCCGGGGGGGGCAGGGCCCTACGAGCAGTACTTC
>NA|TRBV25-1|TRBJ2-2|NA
CASSDRGRTALTGELFF
TGTGCCAGCAGTGACCGGGGTCGGACAGCCTTGACCGGGGAGCTGTTTTTT
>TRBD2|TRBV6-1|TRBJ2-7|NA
CASSEQDIAGVGQYF
TGTGCCAGCAGTGAGCAGGATATAGCGGGAGTCGGGCAGTACTTC
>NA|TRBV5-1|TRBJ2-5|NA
CASSLGQEETQYF
TGCGCCAGCAGCTTGGGGCAGGAAGAGACCCAGTACTTC
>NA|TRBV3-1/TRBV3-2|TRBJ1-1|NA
CASSQPQGPEAFF
TGTGCCAGCAGCCAACCTCAGGGGCCTGAAGCTTTCTTT
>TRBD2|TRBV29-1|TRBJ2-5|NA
CSVEGERGRAEETQYF
TGCAGCGTTGAAGGCGAGCGGGGCCGCGCCGAGGAGACCCAGTACTTC
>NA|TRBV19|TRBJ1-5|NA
CASSPSVIQPQHF
TGTGCCAGTAGTCCCTCAGTGATTCAGCCCCAGCATTTT
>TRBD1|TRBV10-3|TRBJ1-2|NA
CAISESDRVAYGYTF
TGTGCCATCAGTGAGTCTGACAGGGTGGCCTATGGCTACACCTTC
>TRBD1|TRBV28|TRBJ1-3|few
CASRPQGGHSGNTIYF
TGTGCCAGCAGACCCCAGGGGGGTCACTCTGGAAACACCATATATTTT
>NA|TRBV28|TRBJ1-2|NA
CASSPETGGIYGYTF
TGTGCCAGCAGCCCCGAAACCGGCGGGATCTATGGCTACACCTTC
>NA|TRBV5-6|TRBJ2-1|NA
CASSLASLGRYEQFF
TGTGCCAGCAGCTTGGCTAGCTTGGGTAGGTATGAGCAGTTCTTC
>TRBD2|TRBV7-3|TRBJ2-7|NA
CASSSRPGGEQYF
TGTGCCAGCAGCTCTAGACCGGGAGGCGAGCAGTACTTC
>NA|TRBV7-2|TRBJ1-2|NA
CASSLLRGPEGYTF
TGTGCCAGCAGCTTACTTAGGGGCCCGGAAGGCTACACCTTC
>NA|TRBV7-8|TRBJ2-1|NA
CASSPQWEQFF
TGTGCCAGCAGCCCTCAGTGGGAGCAGTTCTTC
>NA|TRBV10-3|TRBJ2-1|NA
CAIRDRRDNNEQFF
TGTGCCATCAGGGACCGCCGGGACAACAATGAGCAGTTCTTC
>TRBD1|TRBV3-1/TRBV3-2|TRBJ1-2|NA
CASSQSFLTGNYGYTF
TGTGCCAGCAGCCAATCTTTCTTGACAGGGAACTATGGCTACACCTTC
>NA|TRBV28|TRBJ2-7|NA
CASSRQSTEQYF
TGTGCCAGCAGTCGACAGTCCACCGAGCAGTACTTC
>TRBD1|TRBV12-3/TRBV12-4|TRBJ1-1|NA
CASSFNRGTEAFF
TGTGCCAGCAGTTTTAACAGGGGGACTGAAGCTTTCTTT
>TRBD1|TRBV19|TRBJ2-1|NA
CASTEQGRPFF
TGTGCCAGTACCGAACAGGGGCGTCCGTTCTTC
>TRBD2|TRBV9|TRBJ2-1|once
CASSPRGGSSYNEQFF
TGTGCCAGCAGCCCCCGGGGCGGGAGCTCCTACAATGAGCAGTTCTTC
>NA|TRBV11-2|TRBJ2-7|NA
CASSLVFTAYEQYF
TGTGCCAGCAGCTTAGTCTTTACAGCCTACGAGCAGTACTTC
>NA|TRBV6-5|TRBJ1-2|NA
CATRLGGYGYTF
TGTGCCACCAGGTTAGGGGGCTATGGCTACACCTTC
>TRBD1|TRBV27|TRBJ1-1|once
CASSRISGTGLNTEAFF
TGTGCCAGCAGCCGCATCTCCGGGACAGGACTAAACACTGAAGCTTTCTTT
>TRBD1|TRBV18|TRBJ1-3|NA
CASSLLRDSSTGGGNTIYF
TGTGCCAGCTCGCTCCTCCGGGACAGTTCGACCGGGGGCGGAAACACCATATATTTT
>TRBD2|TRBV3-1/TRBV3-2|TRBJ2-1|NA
CASSPYPSGRGNEQFF
TGTGCCAGCAGCCCCTACCCTAGCGGGAGGGGGAATGAGCAGTTCTTC
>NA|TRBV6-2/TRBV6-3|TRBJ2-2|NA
CASSRQLGTGGELFF
TGTGCCAGCAGCCGCCAGCTAGGAACAGGCGGGGAGCTGTTTTTT
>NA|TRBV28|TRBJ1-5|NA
CASSLKQGLNQPQHF
TGTGCCAGCAGTTTGAAACAGGGCCTCAATCAGCCCCAGCATTTT
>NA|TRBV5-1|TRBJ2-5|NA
CASSFRQGPDRETQYF
TGCGCCAGCAGCTTTAGGCAGGGTCCTGATCGGGAGACCCAGTACTTC
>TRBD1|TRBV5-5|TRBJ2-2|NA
CASSTGTGITGELFF
TGTGCCAGCAGTACCGGGACAGGGATTACCGGGGAGCTGTTTTTT